This T cell receptor beta chain is drawn from a study of cytomegalovirus exposure and HLA in healthy donors. CDR3 length: 14 amino acids. Unmatched junction bases numbered 4, after V lost 5 bases and J lost 1 base. The germline CDR1 and CDR2 sequences are KGHSH and LQKENI. The table came from immunoSEQ multiplex PCR; TCRdb's copy has only in-frame clones and leaves some out. There are 260,000 or so clones in the sample; less than 95% occur only once, and 3% to 3.5% lies in the top ten. This TCR came from a woman aged 30 to 39 in good health and CMV-seronegative. Sequencing used PBMCs. This chain connects TRBV18 to TRBJ2-5, with 7 bases identical to TRBD2. The CDR3 protein is CASSGGRGQETQYF. The CDR3 bases are TGTGCCAGCTCAGGCGGGAGAGGCCAAGAGACCCAGTACTTC.